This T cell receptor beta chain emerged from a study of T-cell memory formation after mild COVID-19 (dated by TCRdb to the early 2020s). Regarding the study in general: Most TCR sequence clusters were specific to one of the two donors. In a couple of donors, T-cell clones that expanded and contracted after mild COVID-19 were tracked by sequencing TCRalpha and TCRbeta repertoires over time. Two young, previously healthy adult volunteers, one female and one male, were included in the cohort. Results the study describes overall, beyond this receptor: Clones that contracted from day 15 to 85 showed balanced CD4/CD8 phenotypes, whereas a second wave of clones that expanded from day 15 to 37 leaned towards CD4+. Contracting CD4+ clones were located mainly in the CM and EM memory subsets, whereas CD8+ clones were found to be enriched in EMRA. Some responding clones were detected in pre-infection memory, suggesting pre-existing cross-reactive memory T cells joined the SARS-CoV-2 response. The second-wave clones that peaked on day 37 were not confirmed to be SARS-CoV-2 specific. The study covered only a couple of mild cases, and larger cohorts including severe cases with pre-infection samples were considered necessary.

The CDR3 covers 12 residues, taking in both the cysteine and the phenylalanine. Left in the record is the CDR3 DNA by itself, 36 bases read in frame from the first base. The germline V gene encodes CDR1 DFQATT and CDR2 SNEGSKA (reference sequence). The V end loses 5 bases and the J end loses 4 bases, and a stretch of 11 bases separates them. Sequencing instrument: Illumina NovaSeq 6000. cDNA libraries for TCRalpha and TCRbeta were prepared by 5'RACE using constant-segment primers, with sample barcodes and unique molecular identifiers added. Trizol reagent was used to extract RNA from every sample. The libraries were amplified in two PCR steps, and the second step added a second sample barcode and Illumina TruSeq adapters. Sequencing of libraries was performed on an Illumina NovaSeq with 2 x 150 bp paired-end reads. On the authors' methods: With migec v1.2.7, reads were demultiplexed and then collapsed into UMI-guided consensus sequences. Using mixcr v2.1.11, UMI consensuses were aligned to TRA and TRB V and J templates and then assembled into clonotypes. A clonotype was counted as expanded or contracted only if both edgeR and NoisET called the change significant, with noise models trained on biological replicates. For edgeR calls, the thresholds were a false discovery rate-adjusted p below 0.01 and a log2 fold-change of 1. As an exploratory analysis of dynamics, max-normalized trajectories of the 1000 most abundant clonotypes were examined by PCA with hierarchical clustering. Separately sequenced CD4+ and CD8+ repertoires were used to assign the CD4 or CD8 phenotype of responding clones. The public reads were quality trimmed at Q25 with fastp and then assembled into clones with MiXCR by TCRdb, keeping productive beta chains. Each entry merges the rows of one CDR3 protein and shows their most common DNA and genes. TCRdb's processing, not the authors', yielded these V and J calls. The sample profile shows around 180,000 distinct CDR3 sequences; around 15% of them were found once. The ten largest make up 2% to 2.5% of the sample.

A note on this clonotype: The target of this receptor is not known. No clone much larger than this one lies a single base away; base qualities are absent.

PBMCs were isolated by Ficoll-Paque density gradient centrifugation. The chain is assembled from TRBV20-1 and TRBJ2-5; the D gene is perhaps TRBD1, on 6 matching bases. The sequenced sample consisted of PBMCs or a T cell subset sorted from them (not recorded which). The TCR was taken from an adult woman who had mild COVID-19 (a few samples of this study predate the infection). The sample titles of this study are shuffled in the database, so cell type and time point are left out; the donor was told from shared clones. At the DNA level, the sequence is TGCAGTGCTGAGGGGGAGACAGAGACCCAGTACTTC. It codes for CSAEGETETQYF.